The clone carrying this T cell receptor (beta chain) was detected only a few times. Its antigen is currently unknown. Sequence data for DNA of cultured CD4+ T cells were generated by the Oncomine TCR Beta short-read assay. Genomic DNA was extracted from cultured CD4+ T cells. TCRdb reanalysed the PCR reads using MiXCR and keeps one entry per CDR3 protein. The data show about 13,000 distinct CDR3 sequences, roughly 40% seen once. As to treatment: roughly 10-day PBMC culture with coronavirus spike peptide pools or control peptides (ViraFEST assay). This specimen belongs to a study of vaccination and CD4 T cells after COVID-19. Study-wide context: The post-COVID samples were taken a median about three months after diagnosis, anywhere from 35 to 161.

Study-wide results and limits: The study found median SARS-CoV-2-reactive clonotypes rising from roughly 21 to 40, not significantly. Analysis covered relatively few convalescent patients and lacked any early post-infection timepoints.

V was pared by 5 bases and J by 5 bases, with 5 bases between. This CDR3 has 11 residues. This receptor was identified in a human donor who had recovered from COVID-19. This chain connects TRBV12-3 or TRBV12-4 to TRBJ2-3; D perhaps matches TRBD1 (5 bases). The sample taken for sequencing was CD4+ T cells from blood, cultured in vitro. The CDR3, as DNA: TGTGCCAGCAGTAGGGGAGATACGCAGTATTTT. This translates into CASSRGDTQYF.